This T cell receptor beta chain was identified in a study of blood T cell repertoires in COVID-19 (dated by TCRdb to 2018 to 2020). Study-wide context: Collaborator samples came from the United States, Italy and Spain and covered acute and convalescent phases of COVID-19. The prospective study material was composed of cDNA or gDNA derived from T cells, B-cell-depleted T cells, or PBMCs. Subjects who had been exposed to COVID-19, were actively infected with it, or had recovered from it provided the deeply sampled blood TCRbeta repertoires that made up the dataset. The repertoires were released in a freely available public database meant as a resource for research on the immune response to SARS-CoV-2. Samples came from the ongoing ImmuneRACE study (first 160 participants) plus 1,254 subjects from 6 global collaborators. The sample metadata nearly always contained a de-identified subject ID, COVID-19 status, age in years and sex. Where available, HLA class I and class II types were taken from metadata supplied by the sample provider and were not determined by assay-based typing. Broader findings and caveats from the paper: Clinical and demographic metadata were provided uncurated, with the amount varying by source and participant.

One collaborating source in Seattle enrolled patients while the patients were actively infected and followed the patients over time throughout the course of disease. Whole blood was collected in K2EDTA tubes by collaborating institutions according to the institutions' own protocols. For TCRbeta analysis, collaborator samples were shipped as frozen whole blood, as isolated PBMCs, or as DNA extracted from either sample type. The germline ends are 11 bases apart after V is trimmed by 0 bases and J by 2 bases. The CDR3 runs 15 amino acids, cysteine and phenylalanine included. The entry retains the CDR3 DNA only, 45 bases that are in frame from base 1. CDR1 is given as SGHNT and CDR2 as YYREEE, both from the germline V gene (reference sequence). Notes on this clone: Its binding antigen is unknown. No much larger clonotype is one base removed from it; base qualities were not supplied.

TCRbeta CDR3 regions were amplified from genomic DNA by means of the immunoSEQ Assay, a bias-controlled multiplex PCR. Under the source paper's analysis protocol: Nucleated cell counts per sample were estimated from amplification of reference gene primers within the assay. Sequence reads were collapsed and filtered to measure the absolute abundance of every unique TCRbeta CDR3 rearrangement. Productive Simpson clonality was computed per sample as the square root of Simpson's diversity index over productive rearrangements. The table was pulled from immuneACCESS by TCRdb, which kept in-frame rearrangements only. Such tables lose some clones; where checked, under half of the loss comes from unresolved V genes, and the rest has no known cause. The V and J calls and clone size come from that table; D and trimming were worked out from the DNA. The sample records 250,000 to 400,000 clones, 70% to 90% of which are singletons. The ten largest make up 1.5% to 2% of the sample.

The clonotype comes from a woman aged 30 to 39 with COVID-19, enrolled during active disease. The sequencing input was peripheral blood. The rearranged segments are TRBV5-4 and TRBJ2-5; possibly the D gene is TRBD1, per 6 matching bases. Here is the DNA: TGTGCCAGCAGCTTGGGGACAGCAAATCAAGAGACCCAGTACTTC. This translates into CASSLGTANQETQYF.